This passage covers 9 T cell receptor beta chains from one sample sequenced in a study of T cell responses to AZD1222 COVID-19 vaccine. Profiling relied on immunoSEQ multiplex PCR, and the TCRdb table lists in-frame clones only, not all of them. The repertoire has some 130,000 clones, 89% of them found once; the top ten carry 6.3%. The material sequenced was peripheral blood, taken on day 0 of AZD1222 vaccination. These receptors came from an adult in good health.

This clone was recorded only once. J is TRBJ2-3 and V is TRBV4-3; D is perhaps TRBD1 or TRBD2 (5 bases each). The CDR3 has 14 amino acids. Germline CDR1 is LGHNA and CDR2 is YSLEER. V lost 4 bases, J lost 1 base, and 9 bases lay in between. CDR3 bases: TGCGCCAGCAGCCGGGGGACGGGCACAGATACGCAGTATTTT. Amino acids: CASSRGTGTDTQYF.

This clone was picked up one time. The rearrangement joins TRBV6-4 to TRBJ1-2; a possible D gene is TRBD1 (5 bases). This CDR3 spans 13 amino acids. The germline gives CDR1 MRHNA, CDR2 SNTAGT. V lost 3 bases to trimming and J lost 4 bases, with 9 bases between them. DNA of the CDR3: TGTGCCAGCAGTGAACTTGGGGGCTATGGCTACACCTTC. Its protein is CASSELGGYGYTF.

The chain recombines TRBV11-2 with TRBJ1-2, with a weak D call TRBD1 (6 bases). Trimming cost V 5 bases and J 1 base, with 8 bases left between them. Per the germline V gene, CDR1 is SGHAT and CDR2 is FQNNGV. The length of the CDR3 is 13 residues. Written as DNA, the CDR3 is TGTGCCAGCAGCCGGACAGTTAACTATGGCTACACCTTC. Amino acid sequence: CASSRTVNYGYTF.

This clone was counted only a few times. CDR3 in amino acids: CASSLRLAGQETQYF. The CDR3, as DNA: TGTGCCAGCAGCTTAAGACTAGCGGGCCAAGAGACCCAGTACTTC. The rearrangement uses TRBV7-2 and TRBJ2-5; TRBD2 agrees at 10 bases. The V segment lost 2 bases and the J segment 1 base; nucleotides outside the gene matches: 1. CDR1 and CDR2 from the germline V gene are SGHTA and FQGNSA. The CDR3 is 15 residues long.

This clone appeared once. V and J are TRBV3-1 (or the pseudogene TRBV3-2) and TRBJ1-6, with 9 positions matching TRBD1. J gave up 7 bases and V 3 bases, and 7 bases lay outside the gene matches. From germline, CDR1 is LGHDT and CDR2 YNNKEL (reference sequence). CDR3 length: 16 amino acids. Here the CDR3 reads CASSHSSGTGNSPLHF. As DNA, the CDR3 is TGTGCCAGCAGCCATTCCAGCGGGACAGGGAATTCACCCCTCCACTTT.

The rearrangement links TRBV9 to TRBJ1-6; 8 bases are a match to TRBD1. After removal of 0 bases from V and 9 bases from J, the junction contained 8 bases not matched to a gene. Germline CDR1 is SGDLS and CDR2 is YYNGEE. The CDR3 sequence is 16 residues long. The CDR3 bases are TGTGCCAGCAGCGTAGGAGGGGCAGGGGGCATTTCACCCCTCCACTTT. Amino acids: CASSVGGAGGISPLHF.

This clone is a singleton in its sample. The CDR3 loop is CASTGGTEAFF. DNA of the CDR3: TGTGCCAGCACTGGCGGCACTGAAGCTTTCTTT. The chain recombines TRBV27 with TRBJ1-1; D is undetermined. CDR3 length: 11 amino acids. Trimming pared 7 bases from V and 4 bases from J, leaving 7 bases between. Germline V gene data show CDR1 as MNHEY and CDR2 as SMNVEV (reference sequence).

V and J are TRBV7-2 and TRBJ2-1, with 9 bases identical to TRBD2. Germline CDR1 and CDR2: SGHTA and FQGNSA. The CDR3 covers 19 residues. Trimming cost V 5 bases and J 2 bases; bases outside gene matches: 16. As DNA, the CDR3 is TGTGCCAGCAGCCCCCGTTGGGGTGGCGGGGGGGGCACCTACAATGAGCAGTTCTTC. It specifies CASSPRWGGGGGTYNEQFF.

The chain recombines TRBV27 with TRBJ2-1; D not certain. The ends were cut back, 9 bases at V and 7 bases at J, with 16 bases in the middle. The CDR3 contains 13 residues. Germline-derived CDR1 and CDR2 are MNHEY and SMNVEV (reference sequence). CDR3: CASSGWAQNEQFF. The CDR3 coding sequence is TGTGCCAGTTCGGGTTGGGCCCAAAATGAGCAGTTCTTC.